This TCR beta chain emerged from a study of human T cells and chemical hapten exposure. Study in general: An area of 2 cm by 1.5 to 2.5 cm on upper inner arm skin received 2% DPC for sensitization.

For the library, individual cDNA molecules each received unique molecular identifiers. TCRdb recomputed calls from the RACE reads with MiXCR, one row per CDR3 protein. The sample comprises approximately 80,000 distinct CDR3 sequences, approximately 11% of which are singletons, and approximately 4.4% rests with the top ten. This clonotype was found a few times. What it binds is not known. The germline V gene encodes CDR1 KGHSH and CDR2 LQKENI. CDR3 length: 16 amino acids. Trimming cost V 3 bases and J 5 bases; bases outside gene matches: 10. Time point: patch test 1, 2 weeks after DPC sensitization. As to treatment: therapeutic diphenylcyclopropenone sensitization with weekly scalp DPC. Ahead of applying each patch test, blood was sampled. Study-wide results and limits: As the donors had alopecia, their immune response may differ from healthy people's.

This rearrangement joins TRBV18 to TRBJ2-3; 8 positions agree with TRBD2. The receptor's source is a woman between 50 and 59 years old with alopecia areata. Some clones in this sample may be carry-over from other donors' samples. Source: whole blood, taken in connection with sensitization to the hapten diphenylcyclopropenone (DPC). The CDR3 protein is CASSPRGGMIGDTQYF. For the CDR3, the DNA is TGTGCCAGCTCACCTCGCGGGGGGATGATTGGAGATACGCAGTATTTT.